This T cell receptor beta chain was captured by sequencing in a study of Graves' ophthalmopathy and Graves' hyperthyroidism. Across the study: Peripheral blood was gathered at the point of initial diagnosis, before any treatment started.

Study-wide results and limits: Blood repertoires reportedly contained most expanded thyroid clonotypes above 0.001 frequency.

Ophthalmopathy not arising within 18 months of follow-up defined hyperthyroidism as stable. Hyperthyroidism patients, all newly diagnosed, had under 2 months' duration and ages of 18 to 65. The authors amplified TCR beta CDR3 regions from RNA transcripts. The first-round RT-PCR employed HTBI primers together with the Qiagen OneStep RT-PCR kit. A multiplex PCR was then performed as the second round. TCRdb processed the multiplex PCR reads anew with MiXCR; each CDR3 protein has one entry. The repertoire includes just over 400,000 distinct CDR3 sequences, approximately 21% of them detected once, and approximately 3% sits in the top ten. This clonotype was observed many times. Its antigen remains unknown. Sequencing used peripheral blood. The TCR was taken from a woman younger than 30 with stable Graves' hyperthyroidism.

The CDR3 protein is CSARHRQGSNSPLHF. In nucleotides, the CDR3 is TGCAGTGCCCGGCATCGACAGGGCTCGAATTCACCCCTCCACTTT. The J gene is TRBJ1-6, the V gene TRBV20-1; 7 bases line up with TRBD1. From germline, CDR1 is DFQATT and CDR2 SNEGSKA (reference sequence). V shed 6 bases, J shed 7 bases, and the junction held 12 bases outside the gene matches. The length of the CDR3 is 15 residues.